These 27 T cell receptor beta chains were all obtained from the same sample, sequenced in a study of radiotherapy plus CTLA-4 blockade in lung cancer. TCRdb keeps only in-frame clones here, not all; method: immunoSEQ multiplex PCR. The sample consists of 70,000 to 95,000 clones, around 90% of them appearing once. The input for sequencing was peripheral blood, taken from a patient treated with radiotherapy plus ipilimumab. These receptors came from a human donor with non-small cell lung cancer that progressed on radiotherapy plus ipilimumab.

This clone was found a few times. The chain employs TRBV5-4 and TRBJ1-6; 7 positions match TRBD1. V lost 4 bases, J lost 7 bases, and 5 bases stayed unmatched. The CDR3 is made up of 14 amino acids. Germline values: CDR1 SGHNT, CDR2 YYREEE (reference sequence). CDR3 bases: TGTGCCAGCAGCCTGGACAGGAAGAATTCACCCCTCCACTTT. Its translation: CASSLDRKNSPLHF.

The genes are TRBV4-1 and TRBJ1-2, with unresolved D. Germline CDR1 MGHRA, CDR2 YSYEKL. Trimming shortened V by 4 bases and J by 1 base, and 13 bases separated the two germline ends. The CDR3 is 15 amino acids. CDR3 DNA sequence: TGCGCCAGCAGCCGCCCGGGAGAATATAACTATGGCTACACCTTC. This gives the protein CASSRPGEYNYGYTF.

The chain employs TRBV4-3 and TRBJ1-2; TRBD1 is a possible D gene (6 bases). The CDR3 sequence is 16 residues long. Germline CDR1 is LGHNA and CDR2 is YSLEER. The V gene lost 2 bases and the J gene lost 2 bases, with 15 bases spanning the gap. CDR3 nucleotide sequence: TGCGCCAGCAGCCAACAGTGGGGGGGCATAAACTATGGCTACACCTTC. It encodes CASSQQWGGINYGYTF.

This chain joins TRBV6-1 and TRBJ2-6; D ambiguous. The CDR3 is made up of 13 amino acids. The V end lost 8 bases, the J end lost 3 bases, and 8 bases lay between the germline ends. CDR1 is MNHNS and CDR2 is SASEGT in the germline V gene. The DNA for the CDR3 is TGTGCCAGCGGCGGAAATGGGGCCAACGTCCTGACTTTC. It yields the protein CASGGNGANVLTF.

Only a few counts were recorded for this clone. The chain has TRBV10-3 and TRBJ1-1; D uncertain. The CDR3 consists of 14 residues. Trimming took 7 bases from V and 4 from J, leaving 16 bases between them. Germline CDR1 reads ENHRY; CDR2 reads SYGVKD. CDR3 in amino acids: CAINTDRKGTEAFF. The CDR3 DNA follows: TGTGCCATCAACACGGACCGGAAGGGCACTGAAGCTTTCTTT.

This clone was recorded once. The chain combines TRBV27 with TRBJ1-1; 7 nucleotides line up with TRBD1. This CDR3 contains 14 residues. The germline CDR1 and CDR2 sequences are MNHEY and SMNVEV (reference sequence). Germline trimming cut 6 bases from V and 0 bases from J; bases unmatched to any gene: 4. CDR3 nucleotides: TGTGCCAGCAGACTAGACAGGGTGAACACTGAAGCTTTCTTT. This gives the protein CASRLDRVNTEAFF.

The gene calls are TRBV27 and TRBJ1-2, with 8 bases that match TRBD1. CDR1 and CDR2 (germline): MNHEY, SMNVEV (reference sequence). Trimming removed 1 base from V and 1 base from J; junction bases left unmatched: 8. The CDR3 consists of 17 residues. CDR3 DNA sequence: TGTGCCAGCAGTTTATGGTCCGGGACAGGATATAACTATGGCTACACCTTC. Translating it yields CASSLWSGTGYNYGYTF.

This chain links TRBV4-1 with TRBJ2-7; 7 positions match TRBD2. The CDR3 sequence is 15 residues long. Germline lookup yields CDR1 MGHRA and CDR2 YSYEKL. The V gene end was trimmed by 0 bases and the J gene end by 3 bases; junction bases not matched to a gene: 5. In DNA, the CDR3 is TGCGCCAGCAGCCAAGACCTCGGGAGGTACTACGAGCAGTACTTC. Translating gives CASSQDLGRYYEQYF.

This chain uses TRBV7-2 with TRBJ2-5; tentative D call: TRBD1 (6 bases). Deletions cut 4 bases from V and 1 base from J, with 10 bases between. Germline V CDR1 and CDR2: SGHTA, FQGNSA. CDR3 size: 14 residues. Here the CDR3 DNA reads TGTGCCAGCAGCTCCACAGGGTCCCAAGAGACCCAGTACTTC. Its protein product is CASSSTGSQETQYF.

The genes are TRBV7-9 and TRBJ2-3; D assignment may be TRBD1 or TRBD2 (6 bases each). Germline-derived CDR1 and CDR2 are SEHNR and FQNEAQ (reference sequence). Trimming removed 6 bases from V and 0 bases from J, with 16 bases in between. The CDR3 sequence is 16 residues long. CDR3 coding DNA: TGTGCCAGCAGGGGAGCCGGGGGCCCTAGCACAGATACGCAGTATTTT. This sequence encodes CASRGAGGPSTDTQYF.

This clone has just one count. Other DNA sequences in this sample translate to the same CDR3. The chain recombines TRBV4-1 with TRBJ1-1, with 9 bases fitting TRBD1. The CDR3 is 15 amino acids. Trimming cost V 3 bases and J 0 bases; bases outside gene matches: 2. Germline V lookup: CDR1 MGHRA, CDR2 YSYEKL. The CDR3 sequence: CASSQGTGLNTEAFF. CDR3 nucleotides: TGCGCCAGCAGCCAGGGGACAGGGCTGAACACTGAAGCTTTCTTT.

The genes are TRBV9 and TRBJ1-2; D is undetermined. Germline-derived CDR1 and CDR2 are SGDLS and YYNGEE. Trimming cost V 1 base and J 1 base, with 17 bases left between them. CDR3 length: 17 residues. The CDR3 sequence is CASSVSAEISLNYGYTF. CDR3 nucleotide sequence: TGTGCCAGCAGCGTATCGGCAGAAATCAGCCTTAACTATGGCTACACCTTC. The entire variable domain, with the rest obtained from reference TRBV9 and TRBJ1-2, is as follows: DSGVTQTPKHLITATGQRVTLRCSPRSGDLSVYWYQQSLDQGLQFLIQYYNGEERAKGNILERFSAQQFPDLHSELNLSSLELGDSALYFCASSVSAEISLNYGYTFGSGTRLTVV.

The chain recombines TRBV4-2 with TRBJ1-2, with D unclear. CDR3 length: 15 amino acids. Germline CDR1 is LGHNA and CDR2 is YNFKEQ. Deletions cut 2 bases from V and 2 bases from J, with 12 bases between. The CDR3 region has the DNA TGTGCCAGCAGCCAATCGACAATCGGGAACTATGGCTACACCTTC. Translated: CASSQSTIGNYGYTF.

The chain is built from TRBV30 and TRBJ1-2; 8 positions agree with TRBD1. V lost 3 bases, J lost 14 bases, and 11 bases stayed unmatched. The CDR3 extends over 12 amino acids. CDR1 is GTSNPN and CDR2 is SVGIG in the germline V gene (reference sequence). CDR3 region: CAWSPGQALGTF. CDR3 coding DNA: TGTGCCTGGAGCCCGGGACAGGCCCTTGGAACCTTC. The whole variable domain, filled in from reference TRBV30 and TRBJ1-2, reads SQTIHQWPATLVQPVGSPLSLECTVEGTSNPNLYWYRQAAGRGLQLLFYSVGIGQISSEVPQNLSASRPQDRQFILSSKKLLLSDSGFYLCAWSPGQALGTFGSGTRLTVV.

Here the CDR3 DNA reads TGTGCCCCCCAGGGGTGGGATGGCAATCAGCCCCAGCATTTT. Translated: CAPQGWDGNQPQHF. V usage is TRBV15 and J usage is TRBJ1-5, with D possibly TRBD1 on 6 matching bases. Germline CDR1 LNHNV, CDR2 YYDKDF (reference sequence). The V end lost 11 bases, the J end lost 2 bases, and 16 bases lay between the germline ends. The CDR3 covers 14 residues.

This chain links TRBV27 with TRBJ1-5; D ambiguous. V lost 6 bases and J 0 bases, leaving 12 bases between the germline ends. The CDR3 covers 15 residues. Germline values: CDR1 MNHEY, CDR2 SMNVEV (reference sequence). CDR3 region: CASRSALYSNQPQHF. CDR3 bases: TGTGCCAGCAGATCTGCACTTTATAGCAATCAGCCCCAGCATTTT.

This clone showed up just a few times. The chain combines TRBV4-3 with TRBJ1-2, with 7 bases matching TRBD1. Germline loops: CDR1 LGHNA, CDR2 YSLEER. The CDR3 totals 14 residues. The J segment lost 7 bases and the V segment lost 0 bases, leaving 5 bases of the junction unmatched. The CDR3 here is CASSQDARGTGYTF. The DNA for the CDR3 is TGCGCCAGCAGCCAAGATGCCAGGGGGACTGGCTACACCTTC.

The genes are TRBV14 and TRBJ2-7; possibly TRBD2 for D (6 bases). V gave up 4 bases and J gave up 7 bases, with 14 bases separating them. In germline, CDR1 is SGHDN, CDR2 FVKESK. This CDR3 is 13 amino acids long. The chain's CDR3 is CASSLTAGGEQYF. The CDR3 bases are TGTGCCAGCAGCCTGACCGCCGGGGGAGAGCAGTACTTC.

This chain links TRBV9 with TRBJ2-1; TRBD1 might be the D (6 bases). This CDR3 contains 13 residues. V was shortened by 3 bases and J by 10 bases, with 14 bases between the two germline ends. Germline CDR1 SGDLS, CDR2 YYNGEE. CDR3 amino acids: CASSGAPGTEQFF. CDR3 DNA: TGTGCCAGCAGCGGCGCTCCCGGGACAGAGCAGTTCTTC.

The V and J genes are TRBV6-5 and TRBJ2-7, with TRBD2 matching 10 bases. There are 15 residues in the CDR3. Germline V gene sequence: CDR1 MNHEY, CDR2 SVGAGI. After removal of 1 base from V and 7 bases from J, the junction contained 7 bases not matched to a gene. The DNA of the CDR3 is TGTGCCAGCAGTTACTGGGCTAGCGGGGGTGGGGAGCAGTACTTC. Protein: CASSYWASGGGEQYF.

The chain is built from TRBV13 and TRBJ2-5; 10 bases match TRBD2. The germline CDR1 and CDR2 sequences are PRHDT and FYEKMQ (reference sequence). The CDR3 is made up of 15 amino acids. The V gene end was trimmed by 0 bases and the J gene end by 7 bases; junction bases not matched to a gene: 5. The CDR3 here is CASSLGHSGGATQYF. In nucleotides, the CDR3 is TGTGCCAGCAGCTTAGGCCACAGCGGGGGGGCGACCCAGTACTTC.

J is TRBJ1-3 and V is TRBV4-3; D remains ambiguous. Per germline, CDR1 LGHNA and CDR2 YSLEER. V lost 0 bases and J lost 2, with 5 bases in between. The CDR3 has 14 amino acids. The CDR3 region is CASSQEGAGNTIYF. In DNA form, the CDR3 reads TGCGCCAGCAGCCAAGAGGGTGCTGGAAACACCATATATTTT.

The CDR3 DNA sequence: TGTGCCAGCAGCCCCGATCAAATGGGGGTCTGGACCGGGGAGCTGTTTTTT. Residues: CASSPDQMGVWTGELFF. The V and J genes are TRBV11-3 and TRBJ2-2; perhaps D is TRBD1 or TRBD2 (5 bases each). Per the germline V gene, CDR1 is SGHNT and CDR2 is YENEEA. The V and J ends lost 5 bases and 5 bases respectively, with 21 bases between them. CDR3 length: 17 amino acids.

The chain joins TRBV6-5 to TRBJ2-2; 8 bases agree with TRBD2. This CDR3 has 13 residues. V was pared by 4 bases and J by 11 bases, with 6 bases of the junction left unmatched. The germline CDR1 and CDR2 sequences are MNHEY and SVGAGI. As DNA, the CDR3 is TGTGCCAGCAGTTCCTTCGGGGGGGGAGAGCTGTTTTTT. Translation gives CASSSFGGGELFF.

The V and J genes are TRBV7-2 and TRBJ2-1; 9 bases map to TRBD2. Germline CDR1 and CDR2: SGHTA and FQGNSA. This CDR3 spans 18 amino acids. V lost 1 base to trimming and J lost 3 bases; unmatched junction nucleotides: 10. CDR3: CASSLVSASGDLYNEQFF. The DNA for the CDR3 is TGTGCCAGCAGCTTAGTATCGGCTAGCGGGGACCTCTACAATGAGCAGTTCTTC.

The rearrangement uses TRBV6-5 and TRBJ2-7, with TRBD2 identical over 12 bases. The V segment lost 6 bases and the J segment 2 bases; nucleotides outside the gene matches: 5. The V gene's germline CDR1 is MNHEY and CDR2 SVGAGI. CDR3 size: 15 residues. The CDR3 DNA reads as TGTGCCAGCAGCACGACTAGCGGGGGACCCTACGAGCAGTACTTC. This encodes CASSTTSGGPYEQYF.

The chain is built from TRBV28 and TRBJ2-7; 8 positions agree with TRBD2. CDR3 length: 16 residues. V shed 3 bases and J 1 base; nucleotides not matched to a gene: 8. The germline gives CDR1 MDHEN, CDR2 SYDVKM. CDR3 DNA sequence: TGTGCCAGCAGTTTTGGGGGACTAGGCACTTCCTACGAGCAGTACTTC. It specifies CASSFGGLGTSYEQYF.